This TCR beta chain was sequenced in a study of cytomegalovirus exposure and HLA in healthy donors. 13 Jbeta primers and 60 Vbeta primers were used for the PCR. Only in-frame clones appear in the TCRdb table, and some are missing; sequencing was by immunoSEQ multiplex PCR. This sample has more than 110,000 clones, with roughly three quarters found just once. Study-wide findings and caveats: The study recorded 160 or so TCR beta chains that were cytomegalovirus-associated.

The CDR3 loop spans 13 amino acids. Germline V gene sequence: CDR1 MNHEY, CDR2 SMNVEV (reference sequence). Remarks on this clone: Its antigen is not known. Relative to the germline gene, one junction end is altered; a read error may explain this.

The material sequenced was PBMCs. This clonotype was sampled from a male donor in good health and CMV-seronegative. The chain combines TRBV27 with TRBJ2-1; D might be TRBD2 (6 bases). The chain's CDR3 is CASSPIGDFAKVF. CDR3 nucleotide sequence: TGTGCCAGCAGTCCCATAGGGGACTTTGCAAAGGTCTTC.